Detailed here is one TCR beta chain. Its antigen is not known. This CDR3 spans 13 amino acids. Germline CDR1 and CDR2: SGHTA and FQGNSA. V was shortened by 3 bases and J by 4 bases, with 7 bases between the two germline ends. This specimen comes from a study of cytomegalovirus exposure and HLA in healthy donors. Across the study: It was reported in a later analysis that the same platform had been used for the 90 to 150 validation repertoires as for the approximately 670 first-cohort repertoires.

Study-wide findings and caveats: High specificity and sensitivity for cytomegalovirus status were reported for the classifier. Overall, around 160 TCR beta chains were annotated as cytomegalovirus-associated. CMV antigen specificity of three CMV-associated chains was confirmed in vitro.

Sequencing was performed with immunoSEQ multiplex PCR; in TCRdb, only in-frame clones are kept and a portion is missing. The sample has nearly 80,000 clones; approximately 93% are singletons. The V gene is TRBV7-2, the J gene TRBJ2-1, with D possibly matching TRBD1 (6 bases). The origin of this receptor is a woman aged 25 to 45 in good health and CMV-seronegative. Sequencing used PBMCs. The CDR3 loop reads CASSLGAYNEQFF. The CDR3 region has the DNA TGTGCCAGCAGCTTGGGGGCGTACAATGAGCAGTTCTTC.